This T cell receptor (beta chain) was identified in a study of T-cell reconstitution after alpha-beta-depleted transplantation in children. This clonotype appeared a few times. CDR1 and CDR2 (germline): SGDLS, YYNGEE. The CDR3 spans 14 residues. The V end lost 0 bases, the J end lost 6 bases, and 12 bases lay between the germline ends. Construction of the TCRbeta library involved unique molecular identifiers. TCRdb processed the PCR reads anew with MiXCR; each CDR3 protein has one entry. The table lists some 500,000 distinct CDR3 sequences, around a third of them singletons. The chain is built from TRBV9 and TRBJ1-2; D is uncertain. Sequencing used PBMCs from the stem cell graft donor, obtained from the stem cell graft. The sequence was collected from a human donor who donated a stem cell graft to a child with aplastic anemia. In DNA form, the CDR3 reads TGTGCCAGCAGCGTAGGGAGGGAACTCGATGGCTACACCTTC. As protein: CASSVGRELDGYTF.